This T cell receptor (beta chain) is from a study of immune cell composition in non-small cell lung cancer (dated by TCRdb to between 2016 and 2019). For the wider study: Histologic subtype was assigned using H&E plus p63, CK5, Napsin A and TTF-1 immunohistochemistry, mainly lung adenocarcinoma or squamous cell carcinoma. For supplementary cohort #1, made up of around ten lung adenocarcinoma cases, paired tumour/lung TCR-beta sequencing was done and TIL populations were generated so that tumour reactivity could be assessed. TCR-beta sequencing (Adaptive Biotechnologies) was performed on 34 paired NSCLC tumour and non-adjacent lung specimens plus 26 tumour-only specimens. The subtype comparisons left out a few tumour specimens with TCR-beta data because those specimens were rare histological subtypes.

The study at large found these results: Only around ten cases were included in the reactivity cohort, and sequence sharing between tumour-reactive clones and the dominant in vivo tumour-associated clones was not shown. Tumour-associated clones >0.5% occurred in nearly half of NSCLC cases: around 32% of adenocarcinomas versus about 80% of squamous carcinomas. In approximately 10 adenocarcinoma cases, a strong correlation was found between maximal tumour-associated clone frequency and TIL tumour reactivity, whereas no such correlation was found between overall clonality and TIL tumour reactivity. No significant correlation was found between tumour TCR-beta clonality and smoking pack-years.

TCR-beta CDR3 regions were amplified from genomic DNA by a two-step multiplex PCR, with the second step adding Illumina-compatible adaptors. TCR-beta immunosequencing was carried out on an Illumina platform through the commercial immunoSEQ service. Per the source publication's procedure: Two measures summarised the repertoires: productive clonality, and Top 10 Clones, meaning the percentage of T-cell templates coming from the ten most frequent sequences. Productive clonality had a range of 0 to 1, where 1 means a monoclonal population. Tumour-associated clones were defined as sequences comprising at least 0.1% of tumour T-cell templates but absent from matched non-adjacent lung, identified via log10 scatter plots. Student's t-tests were used for two-group comparisons, ANOVA was used for stages, and linear regression was used for relationships, with analyses conducted in GraphPad Prism7 and R. The table comes from immuneACCESS by way of TCRdb, which keeps in-frame sequences with V and J called. Part of the clones is missing from these tables; in studies checked, under half for an unresolved V gene and the rest for unknown reasons. V, J and clone size are taken as reported in that table, and D and trimming were inferred from the DNA itself. The sample profile shows over 1,500 clones; roughly four fifths of them were found once. Under 25% of the sample comes from the top ten.

Normal lung samples came from the same patient and were non-adjacent lung tissue collected as far from the tumour as possible, with a minimum distance of 3 cm. From frozen aliquots of unsorted single-cell suspensions, genomic DNA was isolated using the QIAamp DNA kit. Tissues arrived within 2 hours of resection and were immediately processed into single-cell suspensions. Tissue was broken up mechanically, digested enzymatically with DNase I, collagenase I and hyaluronidase for 30 minutes at 37 degrees C, and then filtered and RBC-lysed. In regard to this clone: Its binding antigen is unknown. Base qualities are missing; no much larger clone stands one base away.

CDR3 length: 12 amino acids, cysteine to phenylalanine. Only the CDR3 portion is preserved as DNA: 36 bases, with reading frame beginning at the first base. CDR1 and CDR2 were assigned from the germline V gene as SGHTA and FQGTGA. V is pared back by 3 bases and J by 6 bases, with 5 bases lying between the germline termini. The TCR sequence derives from a human donor with non-small cell lung cancer. The sample was non-adjacent lung tissue. In this chain, TRBV7-3 is recombined with TRBJ2-2; a tentative D call is TRBD2 (5 bases match). The CDR3 reads as follows: CASSLEAGELFF. The DNA sequence is given as TGTGCCAGCAGCTTGGAGGCCGGGGAGCTGTTTTTT.